This T cell receptor beta chain was captured by sequencing in a study of T-cell reconstitution after alpha-beta-depleted transplantation in children. Study findings and constraints: There were some patients whose high TCRbeta diversity at day 60 came from surviving recipient T cells and thymic progenitors. Several hundred rapidly expanded clones from non-depleted graft cells reportedly supplied alpha-beta T cells about two months post-transplant. Fresh T-cell production supplied most of the T-cell counts and diversity seen one year after transplant.

The CDR3 totals 14 residues. Per germline, CDR1 MNHNS and CDR2 SASEGT. V was clipped by 11 bases and J by 10 bases, with 21 bases between them. As for this clonotype: The antigen is undetermined.

For TCRbeta, the library was prepared with unique molecular identifiers. Using its own MiXCR run on the PCR reads, TCRdb lists one record per CDR3 protein. The data contain just under 250,000 distinct CDR3 sequences, about 25% of them singletons. The genes are TRBV6-1 and TRBJ1-6, with unresolved D. Specimen: PBMCs, collected before TCRalphabeta/CD19-depleted stem cell transplant. The clonotype comes from a girl aged 2 to 10 with Fanconi anemia, due to receive a stem cell transplant. CDR3: CAAHQGQMVSPLHF. Here the CDR3 DNA reads TGTGCCGCCCATCAAGGCCAAATGGTGTCACCCCTCCACTTT.